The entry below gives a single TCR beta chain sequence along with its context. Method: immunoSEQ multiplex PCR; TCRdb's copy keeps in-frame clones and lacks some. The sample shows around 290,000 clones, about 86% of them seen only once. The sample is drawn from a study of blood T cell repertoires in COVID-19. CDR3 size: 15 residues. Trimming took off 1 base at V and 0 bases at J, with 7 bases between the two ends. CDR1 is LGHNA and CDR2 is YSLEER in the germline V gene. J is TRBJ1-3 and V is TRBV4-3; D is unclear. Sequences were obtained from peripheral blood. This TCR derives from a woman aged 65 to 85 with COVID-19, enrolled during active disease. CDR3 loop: CASSQGAPSGNTIYF. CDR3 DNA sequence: TGCGCCAGCAGCCAAGGAGCGCCCTCTGGAAACACCATATATTTT.